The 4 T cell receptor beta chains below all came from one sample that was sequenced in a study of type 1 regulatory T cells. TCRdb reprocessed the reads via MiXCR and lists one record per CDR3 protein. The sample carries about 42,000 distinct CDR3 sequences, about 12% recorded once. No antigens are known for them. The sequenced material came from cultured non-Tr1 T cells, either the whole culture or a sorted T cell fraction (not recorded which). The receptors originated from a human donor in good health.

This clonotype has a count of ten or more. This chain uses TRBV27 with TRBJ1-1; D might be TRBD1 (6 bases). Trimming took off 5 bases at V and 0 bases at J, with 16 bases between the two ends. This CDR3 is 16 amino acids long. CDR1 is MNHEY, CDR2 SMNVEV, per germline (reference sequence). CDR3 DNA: TGTGCCAGCAGTACGACTCCGACAGGTCTGAACACTGAAGCTTTCTTT. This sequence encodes CASSTTPTGLNTEAFF.

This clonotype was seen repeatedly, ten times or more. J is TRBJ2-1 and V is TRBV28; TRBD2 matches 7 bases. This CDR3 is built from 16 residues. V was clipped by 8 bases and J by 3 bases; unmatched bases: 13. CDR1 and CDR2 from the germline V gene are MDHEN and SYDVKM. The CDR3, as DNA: TGTGCCAGCGCCCTTTTGGGGCGGGGGTACTACAATGAGCAGTTCTTC. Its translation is CASALLGRGYYNEQFF.

The CDR3 region is CASSQQKNTEAFF. CDR3 in DNA: TGTGCCAGTAGTCAACAGAAGAACACTGAAGCTTTCTTT. The V gene is TRBV19, the J gene TRBJ1-1, with D hard to call. The CDR3 runs 13 residues. The germline CDR1 and CDR2 sequences are LNHDA and SQIVND (reference sequence). V gave up 5 bases and J gave up 1 base, with 8 bases separating them.

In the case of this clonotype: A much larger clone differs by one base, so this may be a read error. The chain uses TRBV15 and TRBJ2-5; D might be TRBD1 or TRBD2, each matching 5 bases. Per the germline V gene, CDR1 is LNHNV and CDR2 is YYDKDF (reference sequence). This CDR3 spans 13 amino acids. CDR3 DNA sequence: TGTGCCACCAGCAGAGTGGGGGTAGAGACCCGGTACTTC. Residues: CATSRVGVETRYF. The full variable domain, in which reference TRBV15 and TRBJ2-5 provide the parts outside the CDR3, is DAMVIQNPRYQVTQFGKPVTLSCSQTLNHNVMYWYQQKSSQAPKLLFHYYDKDFNNEADTPDNFQSRRPNTSFCFLDIRSPGLGDTAMYLCATSRVGVETRYFGPGTRLLVL.